This T cell receptor beta chain emerged from a study of T cell repertoires in cytomegalovirus infection. TCRdb itself ran the reads through MiXCR, one entry per CDR3 protein. The sample has about 770,000 distinct CDR3 sequences, around 29% seen once; the top ten hold about 12%. Study-wide results and limits: HLA-C-restricted CMV clonotypes gave the most frequent clonotype in two of eight donors.

About this clonotype: Its cognate antigen is unknown. Sequence at one end of the junction differs from germline and may be a read error.

The CDR3 spans 11 residues. Germline lookup yields CDR1 MNHEY and CDR2 SMNVEV (reference sequence). The specimen was cultured CD8+ T cells from PBMCs, collected from culture after CMV antigen stimulation. V usage is TRBV27 and J usage is TRBJ2-7; D remains unclear. The origin of this receptor is a human donor in good health (CMV status not recorded). Some clones in this sample may be carry-over from other donors' samples. Here the CDR3 reads CANSSSWEEYF. The CDR3 nucleotides read TGTGCCAACAGTTCGTCCTGGGAAGAGTACTTC.